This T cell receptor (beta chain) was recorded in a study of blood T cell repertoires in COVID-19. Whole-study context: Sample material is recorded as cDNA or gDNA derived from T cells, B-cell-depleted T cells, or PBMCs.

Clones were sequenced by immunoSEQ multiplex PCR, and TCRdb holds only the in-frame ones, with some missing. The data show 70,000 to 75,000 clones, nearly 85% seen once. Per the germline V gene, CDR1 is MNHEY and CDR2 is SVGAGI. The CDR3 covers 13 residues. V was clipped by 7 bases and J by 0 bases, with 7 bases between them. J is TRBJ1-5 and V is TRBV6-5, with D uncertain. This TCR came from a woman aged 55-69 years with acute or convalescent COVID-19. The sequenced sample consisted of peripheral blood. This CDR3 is CASTPDSNQPQHF. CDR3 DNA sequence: TGTGCCAGCACGCCAGATAGCAATCAGCCCCAGCATTTT.